This T cell receptor beta chain was sequenced during a study of T cell responses to AZD1222 COVID-19 vaccine. The germline V gene has CDR1 DFQATT and CDR2 SNEGSKA (reference sequence). Trimming pared 3 bases from V and 8 bases from J, leaving 6 bases between. This CDR3 spans 10 amino acids. Assay: immunoSEQ multiplex PCR; the TCRdb copy retains only in-frame clones and omits some. The table records around 130,000 clones, roughly 93% of them present only once. Sequencing was performed on peripheral blood, taken on day 0 of AZD1222 vaccination. The chain employs TRBV20-1 and TRBJ2-3; D not certain. The source of this sequence is an adult in good health. CDR3 in amino acids: CSARIVTQYF. In DNA form, the CDR3 reads TGCAGTGCTAGGATTGTTACGCAGTATTTT.